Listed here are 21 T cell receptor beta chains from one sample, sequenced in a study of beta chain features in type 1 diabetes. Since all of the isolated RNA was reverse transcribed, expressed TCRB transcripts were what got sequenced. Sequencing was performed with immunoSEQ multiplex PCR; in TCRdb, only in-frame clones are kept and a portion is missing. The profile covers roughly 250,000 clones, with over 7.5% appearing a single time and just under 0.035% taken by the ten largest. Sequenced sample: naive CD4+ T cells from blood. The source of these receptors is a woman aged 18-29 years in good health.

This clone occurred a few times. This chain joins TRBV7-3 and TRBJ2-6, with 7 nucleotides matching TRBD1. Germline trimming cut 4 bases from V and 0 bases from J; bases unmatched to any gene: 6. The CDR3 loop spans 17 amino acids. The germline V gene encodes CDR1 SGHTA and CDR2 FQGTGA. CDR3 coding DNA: TGTGCCAGCAGCTCAGGACAGGCTTACTCTGGGGCCAACGTCCTGACTTTC. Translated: CASSSGQAYSGANVLTF.

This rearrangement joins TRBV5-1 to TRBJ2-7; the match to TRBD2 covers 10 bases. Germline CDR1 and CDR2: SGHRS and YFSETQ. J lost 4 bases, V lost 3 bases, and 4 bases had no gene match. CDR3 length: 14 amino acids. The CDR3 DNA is TGCGCCAGCAGCTACGCTAGCGGGAGTTACGAGCAGTACTTC. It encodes CASSYASGSYEQYF. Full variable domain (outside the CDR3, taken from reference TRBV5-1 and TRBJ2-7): KAGVTQTPRYLIKTRGQQVTLSCSPISGHRSVSWYQQTPGQGLQFLFEYFSETQRNKGNFPGRFSGRQFSNSRSEMNVSTLELGDSALYLCASSYASGSYEQYFGPGTRLTVT.

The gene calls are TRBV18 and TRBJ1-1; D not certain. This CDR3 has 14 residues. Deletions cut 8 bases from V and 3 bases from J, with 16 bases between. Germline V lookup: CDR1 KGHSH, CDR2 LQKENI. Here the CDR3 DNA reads TGTGCCAGCCGACGTGTTAAGGGAGACACTGAAGCTTTCTTT. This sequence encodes CASRRVKGDTEAFF.

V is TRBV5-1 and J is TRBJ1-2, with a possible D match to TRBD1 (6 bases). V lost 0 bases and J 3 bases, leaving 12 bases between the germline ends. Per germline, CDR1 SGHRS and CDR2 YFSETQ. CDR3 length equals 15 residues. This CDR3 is CASSLAPGVDYGYTF. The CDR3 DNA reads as TGCGCCAGCAGCTTGGCACCAGGGGTCGACTATGGCTACACCTTC.

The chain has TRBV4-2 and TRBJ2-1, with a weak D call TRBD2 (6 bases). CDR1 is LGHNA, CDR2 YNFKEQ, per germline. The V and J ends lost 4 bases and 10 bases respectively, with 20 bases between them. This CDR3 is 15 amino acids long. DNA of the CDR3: TGTGCCAGCAGCCCGGTGGGGGGATTCCGAGGGGAGCAGTTCTTC. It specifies CASSPVGGFRGEQFF.

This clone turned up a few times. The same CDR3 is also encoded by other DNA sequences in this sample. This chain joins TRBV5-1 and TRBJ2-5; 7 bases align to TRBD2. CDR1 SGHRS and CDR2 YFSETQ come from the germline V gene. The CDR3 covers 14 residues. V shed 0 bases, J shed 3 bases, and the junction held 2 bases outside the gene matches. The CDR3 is CASSLEAGEETQYF. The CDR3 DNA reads TGCGCCAGCAGCTTGGAGGCGGGAGAAGAGACCCAGTACTTC.

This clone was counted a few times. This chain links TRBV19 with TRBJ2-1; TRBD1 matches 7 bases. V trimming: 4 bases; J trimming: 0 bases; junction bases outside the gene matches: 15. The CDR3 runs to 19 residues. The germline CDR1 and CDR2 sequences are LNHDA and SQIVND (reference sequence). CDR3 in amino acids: CASSRTGTGHLLSYNEQFF. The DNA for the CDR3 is TGTGCCAGTAGTAGGACAGGAACCGGCCACCTCCTCTCCTACAATGAGCAGTTCTTC. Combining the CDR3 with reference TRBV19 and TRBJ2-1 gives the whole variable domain DGGITQSPKYLFRKEGQNVTLSCEQNLNHDAMYWYRQDPGQGLRLIYYSQIVNDFQKGDIAEGYSVSREKKESFPLTVTSAQKNPTAFYLCASSRTGTGHLLSYNEQFFGPGTRLTVL.

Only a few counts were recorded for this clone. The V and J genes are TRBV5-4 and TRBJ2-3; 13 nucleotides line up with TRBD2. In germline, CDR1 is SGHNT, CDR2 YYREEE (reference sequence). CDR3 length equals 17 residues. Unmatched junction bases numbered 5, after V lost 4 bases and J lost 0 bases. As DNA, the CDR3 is TGTGCCAGCAGCGCGGGACTAGCGGGGATTAGCACAGATACGCAGTATTTT. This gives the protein CASSAGLAGISTDTQYF.

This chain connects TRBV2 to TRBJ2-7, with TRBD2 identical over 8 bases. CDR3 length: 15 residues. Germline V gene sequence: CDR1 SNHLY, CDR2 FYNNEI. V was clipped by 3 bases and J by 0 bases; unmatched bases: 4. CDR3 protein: CASSDPAGDSYEQYF. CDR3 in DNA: TGTGCCAGCAGTGACCCAGCGGGGGACTCCTACGAGCAGTACTTC.

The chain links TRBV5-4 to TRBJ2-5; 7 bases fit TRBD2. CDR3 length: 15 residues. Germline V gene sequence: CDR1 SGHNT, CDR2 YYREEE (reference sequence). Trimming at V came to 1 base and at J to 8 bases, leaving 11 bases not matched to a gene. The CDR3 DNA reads TGTGCCAGCAGCTTGCCCCGGGCTAGCGGCGCCACCCAGTACTTC. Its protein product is CASSLPRASGATQYF. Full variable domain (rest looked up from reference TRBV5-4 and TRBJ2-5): ETGVTQSPTHLIKTRGQQVTLRCSSQSGHNTVSWYQQALGQGPQFIFQYYREEENGRGNFPPRFSGLQFPNYSSELNVNALELDDSALYLCASSLPRASGATQYFGPGTRLLVL.

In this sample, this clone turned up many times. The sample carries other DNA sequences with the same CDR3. CDR3 region: CASSLLGGQPQHF. Here the CDR3 DNA reads TGTGCCAGCAGTTTATTAGGAGGGCAGCCCCAGCATTTT. The rearrangement joins TRBV28 to TRBJ1-5, with unresolved D. The CDR3 covers 13 residues. Trimming took 1 base from V and 7 from J, leaving 8 bases between them. From germline, CDR1 is MDHEN and CDR2 SYDVKM.

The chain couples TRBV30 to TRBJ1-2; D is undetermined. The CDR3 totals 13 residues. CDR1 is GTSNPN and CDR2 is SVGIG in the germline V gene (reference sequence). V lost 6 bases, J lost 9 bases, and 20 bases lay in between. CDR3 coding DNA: TGTGCCTGCGGCAGGTCTGTGCCTTTTAGCTACACCTTC. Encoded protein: CACGRSVPFSYTF.

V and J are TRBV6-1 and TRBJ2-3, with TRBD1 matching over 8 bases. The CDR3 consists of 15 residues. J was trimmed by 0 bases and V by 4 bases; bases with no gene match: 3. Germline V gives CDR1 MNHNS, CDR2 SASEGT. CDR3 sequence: CASSVRDRSTDTQYF. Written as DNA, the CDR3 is TGTGCCAGCAGTGTACGGGACAGGAGCACAGATACGCAGTATTTT.

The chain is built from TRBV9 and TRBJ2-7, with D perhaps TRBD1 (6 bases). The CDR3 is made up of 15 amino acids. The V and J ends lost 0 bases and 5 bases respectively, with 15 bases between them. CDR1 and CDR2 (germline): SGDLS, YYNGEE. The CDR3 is CASSVAPQGKDEQYF. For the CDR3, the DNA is TGTGCCAGCAGCGTAGCTCCCCAGGGGAAGGACGAGCAGTACTTC.

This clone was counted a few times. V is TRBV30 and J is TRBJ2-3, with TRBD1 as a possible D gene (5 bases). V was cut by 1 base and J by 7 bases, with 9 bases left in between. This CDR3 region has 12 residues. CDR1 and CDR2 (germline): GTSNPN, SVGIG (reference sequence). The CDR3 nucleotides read TGTGCCTGGAGTGAGGGGCGTTATACGCAGTATTTT. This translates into CAWSEGRYTQYF.

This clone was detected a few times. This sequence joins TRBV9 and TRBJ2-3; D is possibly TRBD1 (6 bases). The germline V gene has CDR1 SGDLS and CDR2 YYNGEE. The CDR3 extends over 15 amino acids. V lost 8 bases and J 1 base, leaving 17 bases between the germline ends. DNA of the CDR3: TGTGCCAGTTACCACAGGGTTGAAGGCACAGATACGCAGTATTTT. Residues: CASYHRVEGTDTQYF.

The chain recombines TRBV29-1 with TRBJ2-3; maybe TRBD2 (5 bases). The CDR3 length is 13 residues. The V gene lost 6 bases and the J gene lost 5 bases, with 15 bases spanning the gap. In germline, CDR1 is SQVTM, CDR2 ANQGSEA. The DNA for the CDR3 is TGCAGCGTCCAGGCTCCGGGGATAGATACGCAGTATTTT. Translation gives CSVQAPGIDTQYF.

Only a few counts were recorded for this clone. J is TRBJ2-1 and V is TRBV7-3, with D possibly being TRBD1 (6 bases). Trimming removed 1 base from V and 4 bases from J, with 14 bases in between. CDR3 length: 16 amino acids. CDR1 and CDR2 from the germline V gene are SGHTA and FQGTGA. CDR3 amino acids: CASSLKGTRGYNEQFF. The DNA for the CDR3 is TGTGCCAGCAGCTTAAAAGGCACCAGGGGATACAATGAGCAGTTCTTC.

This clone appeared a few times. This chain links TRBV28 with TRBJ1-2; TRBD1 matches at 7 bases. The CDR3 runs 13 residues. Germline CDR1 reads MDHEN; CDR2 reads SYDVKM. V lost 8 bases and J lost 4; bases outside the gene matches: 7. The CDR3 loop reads CASQPGQRYGYTF. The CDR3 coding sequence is TGTGCCAGCCAACCGGGACAGCGCTATGGCTACACCTTC.

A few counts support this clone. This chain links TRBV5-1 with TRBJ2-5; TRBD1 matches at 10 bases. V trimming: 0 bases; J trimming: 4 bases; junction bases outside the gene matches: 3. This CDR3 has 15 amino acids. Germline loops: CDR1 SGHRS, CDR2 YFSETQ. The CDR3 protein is CASSLGRTGGETQYF. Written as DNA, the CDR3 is TGCGCCAGCAGCTTGGGCCGGACAGGGGGAGAGACCCAGTACTTC.

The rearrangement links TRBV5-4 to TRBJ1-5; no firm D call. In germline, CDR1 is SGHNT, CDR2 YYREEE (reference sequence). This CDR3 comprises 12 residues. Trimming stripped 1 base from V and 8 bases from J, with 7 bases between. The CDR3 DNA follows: TGTGCCAGCAGCTTGTTCGGGGAGCCCCAGCATTTT. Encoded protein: CASSLFGEPQHF.